The rows below give T cell receptor beta chains drawn from one sample of a study of T-cell memory formation after mild COVID-19. In TCRdb, the 5' RACE reads were re-called with MiXCR into one record per CDR3 protein. The table includes hundreds of thousands of distinct CDR3 sequences, roughly 17% detected once. Sequencing input: PBMCs or a T cell subset sorted from them (not recorded which). The source of these receptors is a man between 18 and 29 years old who had mild COVID-19 (a few samples of this study predate the infection). Cell type and time point are not known. Each CDR3 is given with its conserved first and last residue. D genes are given only for firm matches. The size of a clone is reported for some rows only, either as once, few or many, or as a class for expanded clones.

j_call clone_size d_call v_call cdr3_length cdr3_nt cdr3_aa
TRBJ1-2 - TRBD1 TRBV7-2 14 TGTGCCAGCAGCTTTACAGGGGGGAACTATGGCTACACCTTC CASSFTGGNYGYTF
TRBJ2-7 - - TRBV7-9 13 TGTGCCAGCAGCCTAACCGGGGCGGGGGAGCAGTACTTC CASSLTGAGEQYF
TRBJ2-5 - - TRBV7-2 14 TGTGCCAGCAGCCTAGTAGCGAATCAAGAGACCCAGTACTTC CASSLVANQETQYF
TRBJ2-7 many - TRBV20-1 14 TGCAGTGCTAGACGGATGGGGGTGGCCTACGAGCAGTACTTC CSARRMGVAYEQYF
TRBJ1-1 once - TRBV20-1 13 TGCAGTGCTAGAGATGGGGAGAACACTGAAGCTTTCTTT CSARDGENTEAFF
TRBJ2-2 few - TRBV7-6 13 TGTGCCAGCAGCTTAGACCCGGTCGGGGAGCTGTTTTTT CASSLDPVGELFF
TRBJ1-1 - - TRBV7-2 15 TGTGCCAGCAGCCCACCATGGGCCGCTTCCACTGAAGCTTTCTTT CASSPPWAASTEAFF
TRBJ2-5 - TRBD1 TRBV6-1 12 TGTGCCAGCCGGGACAGACAAGAGACCCAGTACTTC CASRDRQETQYF
TRBJ2-5 - TRBD2 TRBV7-2 16 TGTGCCAGCAGCTTAGCTTCTAGCGGGGTTTGGGAGACCCAGTACTTC CASSLASSGVWETQYF
TRBJ2-1 - TRBD2 TRBV5-1 16 TGCGCCAGCAGCTTGGGGCCTAGCGGGGACAACAATGAGCAGTTCTTC CASSLGPSGDNNEQFF
TRBJ2-3 - TRBD1 TRBV2 12 TGTGCCAGCAGAGACAGGGGGGATACGCAGTATTTT CASRDRGDTQYF
TRBJ2-3 few TRBD1 TRBV9 16 TGTGCCAGCAGCGTAGGGGGGACAGGGAGCACAGATACGCAGTATTTT CASSVGGTGSTDTQYF
TRBJ2-4 few TRBD1 TRBV5-1 14 TGCGCCAGCAGCTTAGAGGGGGCACAAAACATTCAGTACTTC CASSLEGAQNIQYF
TRBJ2-1 - TRBD1 TRBV2 17 TGTGCCAGCAGTGGGCCAGGTCCCGGGACAGGGGGATATGAGCAGTTCTTC CASSGPGPGTGGYEQFF
TRBJ1-3 - - TRBV7-2 13 TGTGCCAGCAGCTCTCGGACAAGGGGGTCCATATATTTT CASSSRTRGSIYF
TRBJ1-3 few - TRBV6-6 16 TGTGCCAGCAGTTATGGGGGCACGAGCTCTGGAAACACCATATATTTT CASSYGGTSSGNTIYF
TRBJ2-3 - TRBD1 TRBV7-6 14 TGTGCCAGCAGCCAGACAGGGGGCGCAGATACGCAGTATTTT CASSQTGGADTQYF
TRBJ1-4 - - TRBV7-9 14 TGTGCCAGCAGCATGAGGGGGGCTAATGAAAAACTGTTTTTT CASSMRGANEKLFF
TRBJ1-2 - - TRBV10-3 16 TGTGCCATCAGTGAGCTGAGCGGGGGCCTCTCTGATGGCTACACCTTC CAISELSGGLSDGYTF
TRBJ1-5 few - TRBV9 12 TGTGCCCTAACCCGGACAAATCAGCCCCAGCATTTT CALTRTNQPQHF
TRBJ2-3 few - TRBV5-1 12 TGCGCCTCCCGGGCGCTCACGGATACGCAGTATTTT CASRALTDTQYF
TRBJ1-4 few - TRBV5-1 15 TGCGCCAGCAGCTTTGCGACAGGTTTGAATGAAAAACTGTTTTTT CASSFATGLNEKLFF
TRBJ1-6 few - TRBV9 15 TGTGCCAGCAGCACGGATGGGGGCAGGGCCTCACCCCTCCACTTT CASSTDGGRASPLHF
TRBJ1-6 - - TRBV21-1 15 TGTGCCAGCAGCAATTCGGTTACAGAGAATTCACCCCTCCACTTT CASSNSVTENSPLHF
TRBJ1-5 - - TRBV25-1 12 TGTGCCAGCAGTGACTCCCGTGGGCCCCAGCATTTT CASSDSRGPQHF
TRBJ1-6 - - TRBV10-3 14 TGTGCCATCAGTGACTGGAACAGAGATTCACCCCTCCACTTT CAISDWNRDSPLHF
TRBJ2-1 - TRBD2 TRBV6-5 15 TGTGCCAGCAGTTACGGCGGGGGGGCGGCCAATGAGCAGTTCTTC CASSYGGGAANEQFF
TRBJ1-2 - - TRBV7-9 13 TGTGCCAGCACGGCCGGGACGGGCTATGGCTACACCTTC CASTAGTGYGYTF
TRBJ2-5 many TRBD2 TRBV5-1 16 TGCGCCAGCAGCCCGTCTGGTGAGGTAGCGGGGGAGACCCAGTACTTC CASSPSGEVAGETQYF
TRBJ2-3 few - TRBV5-1 16 TGCGCCAGCAGCGGAACGGGAATTCTTAGCACAGATACGCAGTATTTT CASSGTGILSTDTQYF
TRBJ2-5 - TRBD2 TRBV6-2/TRBV6-3 14 TGTGCCAGCAGTCCGAGCGGGGGGGCTGAGACCCAGTACTTC CASSPSGGAETQYF
TRBJ1-1 - - TRBV5-6 12 TGTGCCAGCAGCTTACAAACAATTGAAGCTTTCTTT CASSLQTIEAFF
TRBJ2-2 few - TRBV3-1 13 TGTGCCAGCAGCCGGGTCCTTTCCGGGGAGCTGTTTTTT CASSRVLSGELFF
TRBJ2-2 few - TRBV7-2 19 TGTGCCAGCAGCTTAGTTTCAGGTCCCCTCACGGGATCGGCCGGGGAGCTGTTTTTT CASSLVSGPLTGSAGELFF
TRBJ2-7 many - TRBV10-3 13 TGTGCCATCAGTGACGTTAAGGCCTACGAGCAGTACTTC CAISDVKAYEQYF
TRBJ2-1 - TRBD1 TRBV29-1 14 TGCAGCGTGGGACAGGGAGGGAGTGGGGGTGAGCAGTTCTTC CSVGQGGSGGEQFF
TRBJ2-2 many - TRBV12-3/TRBV12-4 15 TGTGCCAGCAGTTTACAGCTAGCCAACACCGGGGAGCTGTTTTTT CASSLQLANTGELFF
TRBJ1-5 few - TRBV30 13 TGTGCCTGGAGCAGATCCTTAGAACAGCCCCAGCATTTT CAWSRSLEQPQHF
TRBJ1-3 - - TRBV12-3/TRBV12-4 14 TGTGCCAGCAGTCGGGCTTCTTCTGGAAACACCATATATTTT CASSRASSGNTIYF
TRBJ1-4 - - TRBV18 12 TGTGCCAGCCACACAGGGAATGAAAAACTGTTTTTT CASHTGNEKLFF
TRBJ2-4 few - TRBV2 16 TGTGCCAGCAGTTTACAGGGAGGGTTGGCCAAAAACATTCAGTACTTC CASSLQGGLAKNIQYF